This TCR beta chain emerged from a study of OX40 agonist ivuxolimab in advanced cancers. About the study: People who had prior anti-PD-1, anti-PD-L1 or anti-CTLA-4 therapy could take part, and under 50% had some. Findings and caveats of the study: Both CD4+ and CD8+ T cell populations in blood had undergone clonal expansion by week 6 at 0.1 to 3.0 mg/kg. Part of the nonresponder group also had normalized T-cell clonal expansion that was low. Relative to CD4+, CD8+ T cells held more expanded clones on average.

Clones were read by immunoSEQ multiplex PCR, and TCRdb kept only the in-frame ones, dropping some. The data contain about 50,000 clones, roughly 91% of them singletons. As to this clone: Its cognate antigen is unknown. Additional DNA sequences in this sample encode the identical CDR3.

V was trimmed by 0 bases and J by 1 base, leaving 10 bases between them. This CDR3 contains 16 residues. Germline values: CDR1 MNHEY, CDR2 SVGAGI. The J gene is TRBJ2-1, the V gene TRBV6-5; D is ambiguous. Source: CD4+ or CD8+ T cells sorted from blood, taken in a trial of the OX40 agonist ivuxolimab. The receptor was derived from an adult with an advanced solid tumor such as melanoma, head and neck, liver or kidney cancer. The CDR3 nucleotides are TGTGCCAGCAGTTACTCGGTGGGCGAATCCTACAATGAGCAGTTCTTC. This encodes CASSYSVGESYNEQFF.